Below, one TCR beta chain is given with its context. The data were taken from a study of blood T cells in healthy people across ages. A second PCR, run for roughly 7 to 12 cycles, used a sample-barcoded 5' primer plus a J-beta primer mix. TCRdb analysed the 5' RACE reads with MiXCR anew, one entry per CDR3 protein. The sample has 800,000 to 950,000 distinct CDR3 sequences, under 35% seen once. This CDR3 contains 16 residues. Looked up from germline, CDR1 is MNHEY and CDR2 is SVGEGT. J lost 6 bases, V lost 2 bases, and 9 bases had no gene match. These data also featured in a second study, about T cells of mothers and their children.

This receptor was taken from a woman aged 40 to 55 in good health. The rearrangement joins TRBV6-2 or TRBV6-3 to TRBJ1-5; 8 nucleotides align to TRBD1. The sequenced material came from blood. CDR3 region: CASSYPTGVISQPQHF. The CDR3 DNA sequence: TGTGCCAGCAGTTACCCGACAGGGGTCATAAGTCAGCCCCAGCATTTT.